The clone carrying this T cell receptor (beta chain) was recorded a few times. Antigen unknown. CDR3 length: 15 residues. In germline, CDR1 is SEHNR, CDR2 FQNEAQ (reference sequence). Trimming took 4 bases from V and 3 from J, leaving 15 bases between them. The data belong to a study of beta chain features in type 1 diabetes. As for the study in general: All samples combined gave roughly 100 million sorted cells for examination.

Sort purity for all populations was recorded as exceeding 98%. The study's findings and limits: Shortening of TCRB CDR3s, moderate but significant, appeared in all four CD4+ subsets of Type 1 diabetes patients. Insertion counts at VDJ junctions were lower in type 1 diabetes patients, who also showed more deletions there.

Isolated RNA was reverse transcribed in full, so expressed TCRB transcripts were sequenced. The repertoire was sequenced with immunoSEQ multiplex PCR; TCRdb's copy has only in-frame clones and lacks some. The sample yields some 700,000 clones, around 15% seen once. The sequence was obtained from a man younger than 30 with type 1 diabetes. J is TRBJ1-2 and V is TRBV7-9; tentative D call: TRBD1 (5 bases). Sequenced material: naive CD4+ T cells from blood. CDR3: CASSSRSTVYYGYTF. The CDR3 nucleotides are TGTGCCAGCAGCTCCCGGTCGACAGTATACTATGGCTACACCTTC.